These 21 T cell receptor beta chains share one sample of origin, sequenced in a study of metastatic and nonmetastatic thyroid tumors. TCRdb re-processed the PCR reads through MiXCR. Here the sample spans about 20,000 clones, around a sixth being singletons. Every patient underwent thyroid surgery untreated. The sequenced sample was blood. Source of these receptors: a female donor with papillary thyroid cancer or a benign thyroid nodule (not recorded which). Some clones in this sample may be carry-over from other donors' samples.

Ten or more counts support this clone. The chain joins TRBV5-5 to TRBJ2-5, with 11 bases aligning to TRBD2. In germline, CDR1 is SGHKS, CDR2 YYEKEE (reference sequence). This CDR3 spans 17 amino acids. V was pared by 1 base and J by 9 bases, with 14 bases of the junction left unmatched. In nucleotides, the CDR3 is TGTGCCAGCAGCTTGCGGCCTAGCGGGGGGCCCGCACTGGCCCAGTACTTC. Its translation is CASSLRPSGGPALAQYF.

Of note for this clone: Germline is not matched at one junction end, which may reflect a read error. The chain is built from TRBV24-1 and TRBJ1-2; D is possibly TRBD1 (5 bases). The germline CDR1 and CDR2 sequences are KGHDR and SFDVKD. The CDR3 totals 17 residues. The CDR3 bases are TGTACCACGGGGGAGGTCCCGGGACGTCCCTTTAGCTATGGCTACACCTTC. It encodes CTTGEVPGRPFSYGYTF.

Many counts were recorded for this clone. The chain combines TRBV29-1 with TRBJ2-1; TRBD2 might be the D (5 bases). The germline V gene has CDR1 SQVTM and CDR2 ANQGSEA. The CDR3 sequence is 15 residues long. V was clipped by 7 bases and J by 2 bases, with 18 bases between them. The CDR3 loop is CSADRAERTYNEQFF. CDR3 coding DNA: TGCAGCGCCGACCGAGCGGAGAGAACCTACAATGAGCAGTTCTTC.

The chain combines TRBV28 with TRBJ1-3, with D unresolved. The CDR3 extends over 14 amino acids. The V end was cut by 6 bases, the J end by 1 base, with 10 bases between. The germline V gene has CDR1 MDHEN and CDR2 SYDVKM. The CDR3 loop is CASSLGSSGNTIYF. DNA for the CDR3: TGTGCCAGCAGCCTAGGGTCTTCTGGAAACACCATATATTTT. The entire variable domain, with the rest obtained from reference TRBV28 and TRBJ1-3, is as follows: DVKVTQSSRYLVKRTGEKVFLECVQDMDHENMFWYRQDPGLGLRLIYFSYDVKMKEKGDIPEGYSVSREKKERFSLILESASTNQTSMYLCASSLGSSGNTIYFGEGSWLTVV.

This clone was seen more than once but under ten times. The chain couples TRBV5-1 to TRBJ2-1; 10 bases align to TRBD2. The V gene end was trimmed by 2 bases and the J gene end by 8 bases; junction bases not matched to a gene: 4. Germline-derived CDR1 and CDR2 are SGHRS and YFSETQ. The CDR3 sequence is 14 residues long. DNA for the CDR3: TGCGCCAGCAGCTTCACTAGCGGGACCCATGAGCAGTTCTTC. It translates to CASSFTSGTHEQFF.

The table lists this clone with many counts. Written as DNA, the CDR3 is TGCAGTGCTATTAAGGGAAGCTCCTACAATGAGCAGTTCTTC. It codes for CSAIKGSSYNEQFF. The rearrangement uses TRBV20-1 and TRBJ2-1; unclear D gene. V was clipped by 4 bases and J by 0 bases, with 10 bases between them. Germline V gene lookup returns CDR1 DFQATT and CDR2 SNEGSKA (reference sequence). This CDR3 contains 14 residues.

By share, this clone ranks as medium-sized. The chain recombines TRBV12-3 or TRBV12-4 with TRBJ2-7; D assignment may be TRBD1 or TRBD2 (5 bases each). The CDR3 spans 12 residues. V gave up 7 bases and J gave up 5 bases, with 12 bases separating them. CDR3 region: CASKLEGNEQYF. The CDR3, as DNA: TGTGCCAGCAAGCTCGAGGGGAACGAGCAGTACTTC.

This clone was observed many times. The chain uses TRBV20-1 and TRBJ2-3, with D possibly TRBD2 on 6 matching bases. V lost 1 base to trimming and J lost 6 bases, with 17 bases between them. The CDR3 is 15 residues long. CDR1 is DFQATT and CDR2 is SNEGSKA in the germline V gene (reference sequence). The chain's CDR3 is CSARGGGAIWDTQYF. CDR3 DNA: TGCAGTGCTAGAGGTGGAGGGGCCATTTGGGATACGCAGTATTTT.

This clone was seen repeatedly, ten times or more. Because it lacks the conserved phenylalanine or tryptophan at the end, this CDR3 is likely a read error. The DNA is left out, because the CDR3 cannot be placed on it with certainty; the CDR3 is given as TCRdb lists it. The CDR3 reads CASSSIAG. The rearrangement links TRBV7-2 to TRBJ2-7; the table names TRBD2, a call not compared with the DNA. Looked up from germline, CDR1 is SGHTA and CDR2 is FQGNSA. The CDR3 spans 8 residues, counting both ends.

The V and J genes are TRBV2 and TRBJ2-6; no clear D. The CDR3 is 15 amino acids. With 2 bases removed from V and 2 bases from J, the gap between germline ends came to 7 bases. CDR1 SNHLY and CDR2 FYNNEI come from the germline V gene. CDR3 DNA sequence: TGTGCCAGCAGTGAAAACGTCCCTGGGGCCAACGTCCTGACTTTC. Amino acid sequence: CASSENVPGANVLTF.

Many counts were recorded for this clone. This chain joins TRBV7-9 and TRBJ1-1; a weak D match, TRBD1 (6 bases). There are 14 residues in the CDR3. Germline CDR1 SEHNR, CDR2 FQNEAQ (reference sequence). The V end lost 2 bases, the J end lost 7 bases, and 14 bases lay between the germline ends. CDR3 amino acids: CASSLNQGFGEAFF. Written as DNA, the CDR3 is TGTGCCAGCAGCTTAAATCAGGGGTTCGGTGAAGCTTTCTTT.

This chain uses TRBV11-3 with TRBJ2-2; no reliable D call. This CDR3 contains 14 residues. V lost 1 base and J lost 3, with 6 bases in between. Looked up from germline, CDR1 is SGHNT and CDR2 is YENEEA. CDR3 protein: CASSLALDTGELFF. The CDR3 DNA reads TGTGCCAGCAGCTTAGCCCTGGACACCGGGGAGCTGTTTTTT.

This clone is deemed medium-sized. This chain connects TRBV6-2 or TRBV6-3 to TRBJ2-7; no clear D gene. Per germline, CDR1 MNHEY and CDR2 SVGEGT. The V end lost 1 base, the J end lost 3 bases, and 1 base lay between the germline ends. The CDR3 runs to 11 residues. The CDR3 region is CASSYFYEQYF. The CDR3 DNA reads as TGTGCCAGCAGTTACTTCTACGAGCAGTACTTC.

There are many counts of this clone. The rearrangement joins TRBV28 to TRBJ2-4; 7 bases map to TRBD1. CDR1 and CDR2 (germline): MDHEN, SYDVKM. Trimming cost V 2 bases and J 10 bases; bases outside gene matches: 5. This CDR3 is 13 amino acids long. The CDR3 DNA reads TGTGCCAGCAGTTTAACAGGGGAAGAAATTCAGTACTTC. It codes for CASSLTGEEIQYF. The complete variable domain, with remaining parts taken from reference TRBV28 and TRBJ2-4, reads DVKVTQSSRYLVKRTGEKVFLECVQDMDHENMFWYRQDPGLGLRLIYFSYDVKMKEKGDIPEGYSVSREKKERFSLILESASTNQTSMYLCASSLTGEEIQYFGAGTRLSVL.

This clone was counted ten times or more. This sequence joins TRBV27 and TRBJ2-3, with D maybe TRBD2 (5 bases). Germline V gene data show CDR1 as MNHEY and CDR2 as SMNVEV (reference sequence). CDR3 size: 17 residues. V lost 3 bases and J lost 0, with 16 bases in between. Written as DNA, the CDR3 is TGTGCCAGCAGTTTTGGGATCCTCGGGGTCAGCACAGATACGCAGTATTTT. It codes for CASSFGILGVSTDTQYF.

This clone occurred a few times. In DNA, the CDR3 is TGTGCCAGCAGCCCGCCTCTCCACGGGAGACCCACAGATACGCAGTATTTT. It translates to CASSPPLHGRPTDTQYF. The chain joins TRBV4-2 to TRBJ2-3, with D possibly being TRBD2 (6 bases). V lost 4 bases to trimming and J lost 2 bases, with 19 bases between them. Germline V gene sequence: CDR1 LGHNA, CDR2 YNFKEQ. The CDR3 totals 17 residues.

Note on this clone: One end of the junction fails to match germline, which may point to a read error. DNA of the CDR3: TGTGCCGGCAGCGAATCTCTTATTACCCACACCCAGTACTTC. Its translation is CAGSESLITHTQYF. J is TRBJ2-5 and V is TRBV11-1; D gene uncertain. The CDR3 runs 14 residues. Germline CDR1 is SGHAT and CDR2 is FQDESV (reference sequence).

The genes are TRBV27 and TRBJ2-2, with TRBD2 as a possible D gene (7 bases). The length of the CDR3 is 15 residues. Germline assignment: CDR1 MNHEY and CDR2 SMNVEV (reference sequence). The germline V and J ends were trimmed by 7 bases and 7 bases, with 19 bases remaining between them. DNA for the CDR3: TGTGCCAGCAAAAAAGAGGGGGGGACCAACGGGGAGCTGTTTTTT. Protein: CASKKEGGTNGELFF.

This clone was detected ten times or more. Germline and junction disagree at one end, which may indicate a read error. The V gene is TRBV7-9, the J gene TRBJ1-1; 9 nucleotides align to TRBD1. Germline lookup yields CDR1 SEHNR and CDR2 FQNEAQ (reference sequence). The length of the CDR3 is 14 residues. The CDR3 DNA reads as TGTGCCAGCAGCTTATCGGACAGGGGAGCGGAAGCTTCCTTT. Protein: CASSLSDRGAEASF.

The V call is TRBV11-2, the J call TRBJ2-3; 8 bases map to TRBD2. The CDR3 totals 15 residues. Germline assignment: CDR1 SGHAT and CDR2 FQNNGV. V lost 3 bases and J lost 6; bases outside the gene matches: 8. The CDR3 coding sequence is TGTGCCAGCAGCTTTACGGGAGGGCCGCGGGATACGCAGTATTTT. Translation gives CASSFTGGPRDTQYF.

This clone has only a few counts. The rearrangement joins TRBV19 to TRBJ1-2, with TRBD1 as a possible D gene (5 bases). Germline V gene data show CDR1 as LNHDA and CDR2 as SQIVND (reference sequence). This CDR3 has 11 amino acids. Trimming pared 6 bases from V and 7 bases from J, leaving 9 bases between. CDR3 sequence reads: CASRTVFGYTF. The CDR3 DNA sequence: TGTGCCAGTAGGACAGTGTTTGGCTACACCTTC. Full variable domain (remainder filled in from reference TRBV19 and TRBJ1-2): DGGITQSPKYLFRKEGQNVTLSCEQNLNHDAMYWYRQDPGQGLRLIYYSQIVNDFQKGDIAEGYSVSREKKESFPLTVTSAQKNPTAFYLCASRTVFGYTFGSGTRLTVV.